Below are 6 T cell receptor beta chains sequenced from a single sample in a study of blood T cell repertoires in COVID-19. Assay: immunoSEQ multiplex PCR; the TCRdb copy retains only in-frame clones and omits some. Among 100,000 to 120,000 clones listed, 76% were seen once. The sample consisted of peripheral blood. These receptors were collected from a woman aged 80 or older with acute or convalescent COVID-19.

This clone appeared once. CDR3 loop: CASSSQANTEAFF. The CDR3 DNA reads TGTGCCAGTAGTTCCCAGGCGAACACTGAAGCTTTCTTT. The chain is built from TRBV19 and TRBJ1-1; D unresolved. The CDR3 has 13 residues. CDR1 and CDR2 (germline): LNHDA, SQIVND (reference sequence). Trimming stripped 5 bases from V and 1 base from J, with 8 bases between.

This rearrangement joins TRBV18 to TRBJ1-1; a possible D gene is TRBD1 (5 bases). Deletions cut 2 bases from V and 11 bases from J, with 18 bases between. Per germline, CDR1 KGHSH and CDR2 LQKENI. The CDR3 sequence is 14 residues long. The CDR3 spells CASSPSGGALDAFF. The CDR3 DNA reads as TGTGCCAGCTCACCATCGGGCGGGGCCTTAGATGCTTTCTTT.

The gene calls are TRBV29-1 and TRBJ1-2, with a weak D call TRBD1 (5 bases). Germline CDR1 and CDR2: SQVTM and ANQGSEA. The CDR3 has 14 amino acids. Trimming cost V 2 bases and J 0 bases, with 10 bases left between them. CDR3: CSVERRGSNYGYTF. The CDR3 coding sequence is TGCAGCGTTGAACGGAGGGGTTCTAACTATGGCTACACCTTC.

The chain couples TRBV4-1 to TRBJ1-1, with D perhaps matching TRBD1 (5 bases). V dropped 1 base and J dropped 0 bases, with 12 bases sitting between them. CDR3 length: 16 residues. Germline CDR1 is MGHRA and CDR2 is YSYEKL. In DNA form, the CDR3 reads TGCGCCAGCAGCCAAGGAAACAGGCCATTGAACACTGAAGCTTTCTTT. Its translation is CASSQGNRPLNTEAFF.

About this clone: Other DNA variants within this sample encode the same CDR3. V usage is TRBV5-1 and J usage is TRBJ2-2; D may be TRBD1 (6 bases). The CDR3 covers 15 residues. Trimming pared 4 bases from V and 0 bases from J, leaving 10 bases between. Germline-derived CDR1 and CDR2 are SGHRS and YFSETQ. The CDR3 DNA sequence: TGCGCCAGCAGCCGGGACAATGCGAACACCGGGGAGCTGTTTTTT. This codes for CASSRDNANTGELFF.

This chain connects TRBV18 to TRBJ2-7; weak D call: TRBD2 (6 bases). This CDR3 has 14 residues. Trimming took off 0 bases at V and 5 bases at J, with 11 bases between the two ends. CDR1 and CDR2 from the germline V gene are KGHSH and LQKENI. The CDR3 sequence: CASSPPEGRNEQYF. The CDR3 nucleotides are TGTGCCAGCTCACCACCCGAGGGGAGGAACGAGCAGTACTTC.